Each of the 9 T cell receptor beta chains below was sequenced from the same sample in a study of control samples from healthy donors and cancer patients. Some clones are missing from TCRdb's copy, which holds only in-frame ones; the method was immunoSEQ multiplex PCR. The table includes about 89,000 clones, 86% detected once. Material for sequencing was blood. The source is a man younger than 45 in good health.

The chain combines TRBV2 with TRBJ1-4, with D unresolved. CDR3 length: 16 amino acids. V lost 2 bases and J 0 bases, leaving 10 bases between the germline ends. CDR1 and CDR2 (germline): SNHLY, FYNNEI. CDR3 coding DNA: TGTGCCAGCAGTGAATACGTCGGTGCAACTAATGAAAAACTGTTTTTT. Its protein product is CASSEYVGATNEKLFF.

The table lists this clone with a count of one. This chain uses TRBV5-8 with TRBJ1-2; perhaps TRBD1 as D (6 bases). The CDR3 covers 14 residues. Germline V CDR1 and CDR2: SGHTS, YDEGEE. V lost 2 bases and J 2 bases, leaving 10 bases between the germline ends. The CDR3 loop reads CASSLRGGNYGYTF. In DNA form, the CDR3 reads TGTGCCAGCAGCTTACGGGGGGGCAACTATGGCTACACCTTC.

The genes are TRBV5-1 and TRBJ2-3, with TRBD1 matching over 7 bases. This CDR3 spans 16 amino acids. Trimming at V came to 0 bases and at J to 1 base, leaving 5 bases not matched to a gene. Germline lookup yields CDR1 SGHRS and CDR2 YFSETQ. The CDR3 reads CASSLDRGGGTDTQYF. The CDR3 bases are TGCGCCAGCAGCTTGGACAGGGGTGGGGGCACAGATACGCAGTATTTT.

The genes are TRBV30 and TRBJ1-6, with D hard to call. V lost 7 bases, J lost 2 bases, and 9 bases lay in between. The CDR3 extends over 13 amino acids. CDR1 and CDR2 from the germline V gene are GTSNPN and SVGIG (reference sequence). CDR3 amino acids: CASRGAYNSPLHF. The CDR3 DNA follows: TGTGCCTCGCGGGGTGCCTATAATTCACCCCTCCACTTT.

The chain recombines TRBV2 with TRBJ1-5, with D unresolved. The CDR3 length is 15 residues. The V gene's germline CDR1 is SNHLY and CDR2 FYNNEI. Between the trimmed V and J ends, which lost 2 bases and 0 bases, there was a span of 8 bases. The CDR3 nucleotides are TGTGCCAGCAGTGAAAGTCCTAATAGCAATCAGCCCCAGCATTTT. Residues: CASSESPNSNQPQHF.

This chain uses TRBV28 with TRBJ1-2, with a tentative D call TRBD1 (5 bases). CDR1 MDHEN and CDR2 SYDVKM come from the germline V gene. With 6 bases removed from V and 3 bases from J, the gap between germline ends came to 14 bases. The CDR3 runs to 14 residues. Here the CDR3 reads CASRPYTGHYGYTF. The CDR3 bases are TGTGCCAGCAGACCGTATACAGGACACTATGGCTACACCTTC.

J is TRBJ2-2 and V is TRBV7-2; D is perhaps TRBD2 (7 bases). The V gene's germline CDR1 is SGHTA and CDR2 FQGNSA. V was clipped by 3 bases and J by 7 bases, with 18 bases between them. CDR3 length: 16 residues. The CDR3 is CASSFSRGGVNGELFF. For the CDR3, the DNA is TGTGCCAGCAGCTTCTCTAGGGGGGGCGTCAACGGGGAGCTGTTTTTT.

The chain couples TRBV3-1 (or the pseudogene TRBV3-2) to TRBJ1-1; D unclear. Per germline, CDR1 LGHDT and CDR2 YNNKEL (reference sequence). CDR3 length: 13 residues. Trimming took 4 bases from V and 0 from J, leaving 6 bases between them. CDR3 sequence: CASSPSMNTEAFF. The CDR3 DNA reads as TGTGCCAGCAGCCCCTCCATGAACACTGAAGCTTTCTTT.

The rearrangement joins TRBV7-9 to TRBJ1-1, with unresolved D. Deletions cut 5 bases from V and 8 bases from J, with 9 bases between. The germline V gene encodes CDR1 SEHNR and CDR2 FQNEAQ (reference sequence). The CDR3 runs 11 residues. The CDR3 region is CASSLLTEAFF. Written as DNA, the CDR3 is TGTGCCAGCAGCCTATTAACAGAAGCTTTCTTT.